A selection of T cell receptor beta chains follows, all from one sample in a study of shared clonotypes between healthy human individuals. Libraries were prepared by immunoSEQ multiplex PCR; TCRdb keeps only in-frame clonotypes and omits some of them. The sample shows roughly 1,500,000 clones, just under 99% of them seen only once. Sequenced material: naive CD4+ T cells sorted from blood. The origin of the receptors is a man aged 25-45 years in good health. CDR3s include the opening cysteine and the closing phenylalanine or tryptophan. D genes are given only for firm matches.

D,V,CDR3
NA,TRBV5-5,CASSLPGPGELFF
NA,TRBV18,CASSPPSQANVLTF
NA,TRBV6-5,CASSYYGGNGYNEQFF
NA,TRBV9,CASSLTDGAYQPQHF
NA,TRBV11-1,CASSPGNLNEKLFF
TRBD2,TRBV27,CASRGRGLSGSLGTDTQYF
TRBD1,TRBV7-9,CASSGQGAGQPQHF
NA,TRBV5-1,CASSGDINADEQYF
TRBD1,TRBV11-2,CASSRDSLYEQYF
NA,TRBV19,CASSTAQGTHQPQHF
TRBD2,TRBV11-2,CASSLLLSGLALDNEQFF
NA,TRBV9,CASSVGALNTEAFF
TRBD2,TRBV13,CASSLGLGLAGGGSNNEQFF
NA,TRBV7-9,CASSQGEKLFF
TRBD2,TRBV6-1,CASSVRTSGITWAYEQYF
TRBD1,TRBV10-3,CAISPGQAIYNEQFF
NA,TRBV7-3,CASSLAAYNEQFF
TRBD1,TRBV7-8,CASSLAPLDRAEQPQHF
TRBD1,TRBV7-2,CASSLDRDTEAFF
TRBD1,TRBV11-3,CASSLWDRDVYGYTF
NA,TRBV29-1,CSAAGSTDTQYF
TRBD2,TRBV7-9,CASSLASGSQDTQYF
NA,TRBV29-1,CSVETRLGNTEAFF
TRBD2,TRBV4-1,CASSQEGTSGRRSYEQYF
TRBD1,TRBV7-6,CASSLGNTGEETQYF
TRBD2,TRBV7-9,CASSLPGGYEQYF
NA,TRBV2,CASSGGDPGLTRNTEAFF
TRBD1,TRBV7-2,CASSINRGEQYF
NA,TRBV9,CASSVSPTSTDTQYF
NA,TRBV5-1,CAPTHRGTWLGKPGHGFWPQHF
NA,TRBV2,CASSDRGKTQYF
NA,TRBV9,CASSVGWVSSEQYF
TRBD1,TRBV6-5,CASSYLDRANEQFF
NA,TRBV7-9,CASSLEEGRTEAFF
TRBD1,TRBV19,CASNTGAPGELFF